This TCR beta chain was retrieved from a study of response to subunit inactivated influenza vaccine. The CDR3 totals 15 residues. V was cut by 6 bases and J by 5 bases, with 14 bases left in between. Concerning this clonotype itself: Its cognate antigen is unknown.

Whole-study results and caveats: The authors proposed limited new T cell recruitment per seasonal influenza vaccination.

TCRdb re-derived calls from the RT-PCR reads in MiXCR, one entry per CDR3 protein. In the table there are some 640,000 distinct CDR3 sequences, roughly 14% of which are singletons. The receptor was derived from a man in his forties or fifties who received an inactivated influenza vaccine. This chain connects TRBV12-3 or TRBV12-4 to TRBJ1-6; a weak D match, TRBD1 (6 bases). The sample was PBMCs from blood, taken 14 days before vaccination. This CDR3 reads CASRPGQQNNSPLHF. DNA of the CDR3: TGTGCCAGCAGACCAGGACAGCAAAATAATTCACCCCTCCACTTT.